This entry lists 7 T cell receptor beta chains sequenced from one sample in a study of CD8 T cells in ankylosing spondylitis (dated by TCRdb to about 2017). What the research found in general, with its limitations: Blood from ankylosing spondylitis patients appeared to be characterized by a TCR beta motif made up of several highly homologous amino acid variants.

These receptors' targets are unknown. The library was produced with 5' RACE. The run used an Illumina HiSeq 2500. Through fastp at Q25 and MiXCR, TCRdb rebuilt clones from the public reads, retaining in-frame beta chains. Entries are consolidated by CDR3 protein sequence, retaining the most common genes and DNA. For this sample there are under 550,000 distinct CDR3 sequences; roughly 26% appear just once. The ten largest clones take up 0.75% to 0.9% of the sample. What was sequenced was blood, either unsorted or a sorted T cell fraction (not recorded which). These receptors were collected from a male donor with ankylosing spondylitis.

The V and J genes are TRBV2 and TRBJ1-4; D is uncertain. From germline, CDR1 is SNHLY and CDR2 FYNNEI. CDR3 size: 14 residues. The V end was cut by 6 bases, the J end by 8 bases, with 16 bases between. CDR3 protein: CASSGPNVGEKLFF. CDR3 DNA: TGTGCCAGCAGCGGGCCAAACGTCGGGGAAAAACTGTTTTTT.

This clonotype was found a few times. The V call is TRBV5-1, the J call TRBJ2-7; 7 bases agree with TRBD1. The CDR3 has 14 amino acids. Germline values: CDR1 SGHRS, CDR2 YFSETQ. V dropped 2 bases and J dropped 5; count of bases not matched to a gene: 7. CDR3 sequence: CASSLQGIGDEQYF. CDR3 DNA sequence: TGCGCCAGCAGCTTACAGGGGATCGGTGACGAGCAGTACTTC.

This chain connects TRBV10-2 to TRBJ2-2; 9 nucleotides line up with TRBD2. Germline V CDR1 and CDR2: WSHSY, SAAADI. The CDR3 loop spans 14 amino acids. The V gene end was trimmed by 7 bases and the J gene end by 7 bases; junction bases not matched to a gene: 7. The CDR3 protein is CASTLAGASGELFF. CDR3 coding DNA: TGCGCCAGCACCTTAGCGGGAGCGAGCGGGGAGCTGTTTTTT.

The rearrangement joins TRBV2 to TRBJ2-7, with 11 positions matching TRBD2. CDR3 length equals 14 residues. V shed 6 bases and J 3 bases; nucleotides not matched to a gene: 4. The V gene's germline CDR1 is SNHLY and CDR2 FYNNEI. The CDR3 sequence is CASRAGTSGYEQYV. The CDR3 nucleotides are TGTGCCAGCAGGGCCGGGACTAGCGGCTACGAGCAGTACGTC.

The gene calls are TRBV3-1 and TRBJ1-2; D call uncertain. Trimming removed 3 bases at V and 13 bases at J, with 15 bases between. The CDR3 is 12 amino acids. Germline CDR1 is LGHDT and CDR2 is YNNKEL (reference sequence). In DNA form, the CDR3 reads TGTGCCAGCAGCCATCAAGGCGGGGATCTCACCTTC. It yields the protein CASSHQGGDLTF.

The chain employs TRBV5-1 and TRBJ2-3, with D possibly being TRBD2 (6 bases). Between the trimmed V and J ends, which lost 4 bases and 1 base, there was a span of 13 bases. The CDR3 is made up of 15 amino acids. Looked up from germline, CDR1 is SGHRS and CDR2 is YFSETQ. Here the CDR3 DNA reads TGCGCCAGCAGCGCCGCGAGCGGGCGCACAGATACGCAGTATTTT. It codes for CASSAASGRTDTQYF.

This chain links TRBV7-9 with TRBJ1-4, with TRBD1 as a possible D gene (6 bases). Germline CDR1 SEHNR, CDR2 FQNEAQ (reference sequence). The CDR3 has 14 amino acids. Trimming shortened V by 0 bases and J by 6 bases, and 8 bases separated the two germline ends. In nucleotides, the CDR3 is TGTGCCAGCAGCTTAGCCGGGGGCGATGAAAAACTGTTTTTT. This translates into CASSLAGGDEKLFF.